Sequencing of this T cell receptor beta chain was carried out in a study of T cell repertoires in aging, cancer and after chemotherapy. At the level of the study: About 10 million TCR reads made up the full dataset. Study-level results: Loss of evenness, beyond lost richness, contributed to age-related TCR diversity decline in cancer patients.

CDR3 length: 18 residues. Looked up from germline, CDR1 is MNHEY and CDR2 is SVGAGI. J gave up 0 bases and V 6 bases, and 11 bases lay outside the gene matches. Sample share makes this clonotype large. Its antigen is not identified. A mixed TRB-A/B primer pool amplified rearranged TRB by multiplex touch-down PCR. Each CDR3 protein gets one entry after TCRdb re-called the multiplex PCR reads with MiXCR. The data hold over a thousand distinct CDR3 sequences, with roughly 29% observed a single time. Amplification of TCR beta used genomic DNA extracted from peripheral blood. Sequenced material: blood. The sequence came from a human donor with a solid tumor. This sequence joins TRBV6-5 and TRBJ1-6, with TRBD1 identical over 7 bases. The CDR3 DNA reads TGTGCCAGCAGCCGACGGACAGGTGGGAGCTCCTATAATTCACCCCTCCACTTT. Encoded protein: CASSRRTGGSSYNSPLHF.